This record looks at one T cell receptor (beta chain) sequence and its context. This clonotype was picked up many times. Its cognate antigen has yet to be identified. Per-nucleotide qualities are absent, and no much larger clonotype sits a single base away. This sample stems from a study of identical twins (dated by TCRdb to the mid-2010s). For the study in its entirety: To test whether fetal clonotypes persist, the study used deep sequencing on TCR alpha and beta repertoires from monozygotic twins, unrelated adults of various ages, and cord blood. To rule out contamination, replicate twin experiments were performed at different times with different library preparation protocols. Broad study findings and their caveats: Excess twin sharing in beta out-of-frame sequences was weaker because fewer shared sequences lowered the signal-to-noise ratio. Compared with coincidental sharing between unrelated individuals, out-of-frame TCR alpha sequences shared between twins showed an excess of sequences with low generation probability. Recombination models systematically underestimated out-of-frame TCR alpha sharing in monozygotic twins but agreed with sharing between unrelated individuals. Zero-insertion analyses could be partly confounded by invariant T cells such as MAIT and iNKT, though diverse VJ usage argued against such confounding for most clonotypes. Because the same donors could not be followed over many years, conclusions were based on cross-sectional statistical analysis. Abundant cord blood beta clonotypes had fewer insertions, young adult naive repertoires showed a similar but weaker trend, and memory repertoires showed no such trend.

Only healthy Caucasian donors were included. Using Miltenyi CD45RO+ enrichment and human naive T-cell isolation kits, memory (CD45RO+) and naive T cells were isolated from PBMC. To prepare the library, 5' RACE was applied. TCRdb names Illumina HiSeq 2000 as the instrument used. A universal primer binding site was added through template switching, and the final cDNA carried a unique molecular identifier so that TCR cDNA molecules could be counted accurately. First-strand cDNA for TCR alpha and beta chains was synthesized from specific primers in the conserved constant-segment region. To control for contamination, every cDNA library carried two barcodes: a SMART-Mk sample barcode plus Illumina barcodes. Two successive PCR steps introduced TruSeq adapter sequences along with Illumina sample barcodes. The TCR alpha and beta cDNA libraries were sequenced on the Illumina HiSeq platform using custom primers. Per the authors' processing: MiGEC was used to process raw reads and extract unique molecular identifiers, and MiXCR was used to find CDR3 positions. Recombination models were inferred per individual with the repgenHMM and IGoR tools using an EM algorithm. The analysis of shared clonotypes was done with the tcR package in R, with sharing normalized by the product of cloneset sizes. To study raw recombination free of thymic and clonal selection effects, out-of-frame nonproductive sequences were analyzed. The public reads were quality trimmed at Q25 with fastp and then assembled into clones with MiXCR by TCRdb, keeping productive beta chains. All rows with the same CDR3 protein become a single entry with the most common DNA and genes. These V and J calls originate from TCRdb's pipeline instead of the authors' own analysis. Here the sample has roughly 250,000 distinct CDR3 sequences; over 13% occur a single time. The ten top clones hold around 9.5% of the sample.

CDR1 and CDR2 are read off the germline V gene as SQVTM and ANQGSEA. V is pared back by 4 bases and J by 6 bases, with 13 bases lying between the germline termini. From its cysteine to its phenylalanine, the CDR3 spans 12 amino acids. CDR3 DNA only is kept here, 36 bases in frame from base 1. The sequence was collected from a woman aged 18-30 years in good health. Source material: memory (CD45RO+) T cells sorted from blood. The label giving this sample's cell subset or site can be read as: CD45RO+ enriched T cells. The chain joins TRBV29-1 to TRBJ2-7, with the D assignment possibly TRBD1 or TRBD2, given 5 matching bases for each. The DNA reads TGCAGCGTTGTAGGCAGGGACGGCGAGCAGTACTTC. Translated, it gives CSVVGRDGEQYF.